This T cell receptor beta chain is drawn from a study of shared clonotypes between healthy human individuals. Assay runs were performed at deep level. Sequencing was performed with immunoSEQ multiplex PCR; in TCRdb, only in-frame clones are kept and a portion is missing. The data contain approximately 2,000,000 clones, roughly 92% of them singletons. The germline V gene has CDR1 SGDLS and CDR2 YYNGEE. V lost 4 bases and J lost 5; bases outside the gene matches: 13. The CDR3 consists of 16 residues. This chain uses TRBV9 with TRBJ2-5; 8 bases map to TRBD2. The sequenced sample consisted of naive CD4+ T cells from PBMCs. As for subset: CD45RA+ positively selected. The clonotype was recovered from a man between 18 and 29 years old in good health. Some clones in this sample may be carry-over from other donors' samples. CDR3: CASSPGGGTPTETQYF. CDR3 bases: TGTGCCAGCAGCCCCGGGGGGGGGACCCCAACTGAGACCCAGTACTTC. Drawing the rest from reference TRBV9 and TRBJ2-5, the complete variable domain is DSGVTQTPKHLITATGQRVTLRCSPRSGDLSVYWYQQSLDQGLQFLIQYYNGEERAKGNILERFSAQQFPDLHSELNLSSLELGDSALYFCASSPGGGTPTETQYFGPGTRLLVL.